Detailed here is one T cell receptor (beta chain). No antigen is known for it. CDR3 size: 12 residues. The germline CDR1 and CDR2 sequences are SNHLY and FYNNEI. V shed 5 bases and J 13 bases; nucleotides not matched to a gene: 5. The TCR library protocol was used to attach unique molecular identifiers. These identifiers were attached to individual cDNA molecules. TCRdb called the 5' RACE reads again in MiXCR, with one record for every CDR3 protein. The sample consists of under 85,000 distinct CDR3 sequences, around 12% of them appearing once. This sample is part of a study of early T cells in non-severe SARS-CoV-2 infection. In the study overall: Unsorted whole-blood RNA was sequenced in bulk, leaving chains unpaired.

Findings of the study overall: Using VDJdb, the matching emphasized anti-spike CD8 responses while missing private and CD4 specificities.

The V and J genes are TRBV2 and TRBJ2-1; 10 bases match TRBD2. The TCR comes from an adult who was a healthcare worker with PCR-confirmed SARS-CoV-2 infection or an uninfected control (not recorded which). The donor label of this sample is uncertain. Sequences were derived from whole blood, sampled at baseline. The CDR3 DNA sequence: TGTGCCAGCAGTTATAGCGGGGGGCCCCAGTTCTTC. Translation gives CASSYSGGPQFF.